Below, 30 T cell receptor beta chains from the same sample are listed, as sequenced in a study of shared clonotypes between healthy human individuals. Clones were read by immunoSEQ multiplex PCR, and TCRdb kept only the in-frame ones, dropping some. The sample has around 2,000,000 clones; about 95% are singletons. Naive CD8 cells lacked CD45RO and underwent positive selection for CCR7, leaving out terminally differentiated effector memory CD45RA+ cells. The sample consisted of naive CD8+ T cells sorted from blood. Receptors were obtained from a man between 18 and 35 years old in good health.

The rearrangement uses TRBV27 and TRBJ2-1; D ambiguous. Looked up from germline, CDR1 is MNHEY and CDR2 is SMNVEV (reference sequence). V dropped 3 bases and J dropped 4 bases, with 10 bases sitting between them. The CDR3 sequence is 14 residues long. The CDR3 spells CASSLGIAYNEQFF. In nucleotides, the CDR3 is TGTGCCAGCAGTTTGGGGATAGCTTACAATGAGCAGTTCTTC.

The chain employs TRBV7-3 and TRBJ2-7; possibly TRBD2 for D (5 bases). Germline lookup yields CDR1 SGHTA and CDR2 FQGTGA. The V gene lost 3 bases and the J gene lost 4 bases, with 10 bases spanning the gap. This CDR3 is 13 amino acids long. The chain's CDR3 is CASSLSEGYEQYF. CDR3 nucleotides: TGTGCCAGCAGCTTGTCCGAGGGATACGAGCAGTACTTC.

This chain links TRBV7-9 with TRBJ2-7; D possibly corresponds to TRBD2 (5 bases). Between the trimmed V and J ends, which lost 5 bases and 0 bases, there was a span of 11 bases. The CDR3 has 14 residues. Germline V gene data show CDR1 as SEHNR and CDR2 as FQNEAQ (reference sequence). DNA for the CDR3: TGTGCCAGCAGCCCGTTGGGGAGCTCCTACGAGCAGTACTTC. It is translated as CASSPLGSSYEQYF.

The chain has TRBV21-1 and TRBJ2-1; TRBD2, the D gene given by the table, was not confirmed from the DNA. TRBV21-1 has pseudogene status. This CDR3 contains 16 residues. The CDR3 nucleotides are TGTGCCAGCAGCAAAGGAGGCGGGGATTCCTACAATGAGCAGTTCTTC. This encodes CASSKGGGDSYNEQFF.

The chain combines TRBV27 with TRBJ1-1, with 9 bases identical to TRBD1. Looked up from germline, CDR1 is MNHEY and CDR2 is SMNVEV (reference sequence). J lost 1 base, V lost 4 bases, and 10 bases had no gene match. The CDR3 is 17 residues long. The CDR3 sequence: CASSSIVVQGANTEAFF. The CDR3 nucleotides read TGTGCCAGCAGTTCTATAGTCGTACAGGGGGCGAACACTGAAGCTTTCTTT.

The V gene is TRBV2, the J gene TRBJ2-7, with TRBD1 identical over 8 bases. V gave up 5 bases and J gave up 0 bases; unmatched junction bases: 6. Germline CDR1 reads SNHLY; CDR2 reads FYNNEI. This CDR3 comprises 15 residues. The CDR3 DNA sequence: TGTGCCAGCAGTTCAACAGGGGGAAGCTCCTACGAGCAGTACTTC. Its translation: CASSSTGGSSYEQYF. Full variable domain (rest looked up from reference TRBV2 and TRBJ2-7): EPEVTQTPSHQVTQMGQEVILRCVPISNHLYFYWYRQILGQKVEFLVSFYNNEISEKSEIFDDQFSVERPDGSNFTLKIRSTKLEDSAMYFCASSSTGGSSYEQYFGPGTRLTVT.

This clone came up once. This chain joins TRBV6-6 and TRBJ1-3; 9 nucleotides match TRBD1. CDR3 length: 16 amino acids. Looked up from germline, CDR1 is MNHNY and CDR2 is SVGAGI (reference sequence). After removal of 5 bases from V and 0 bases from J, the junction contained 5 bases not matched to a gene. The CDR3 DNA reads as TGTGCCAGCAGTCCCGGGACAGGGCCCTCTGGAAACACCATATATTTT. This encodes CASSPGTGPSGNTIYF.

Of note for this clone: Lacking the conserved final phenylalanine or tryptophan, this CDR3 likely reflects a read error. Because the CDR3's place on the DNA is in doubt, the DNA is left out and the CDR3 is given as listed by TCRdb. The genes are TRBV4-1 and TRBJ1-2; the DNA was not used to check the table's D call, TRBD1. Germline V gene lookup returns CDR1 MGHRA and CDR2 YSYEKL. The CDR3 spans 8 amino acids, including both terminal residues. The chain's CDR3 is CASSHVQV.

As DNA, the CDR3 is TGTGCCAGCTCACCACCGTCAAGGGACACTGAAGCTTTCTTT. It yields the protein CASSPPSRDTEAFF. The chain has TRBV18 and TRBJ1-1, with unresolved D. With 0 bases removed from V and 3 bases from J, the gap between germline ends came to 8 bases. The germline gives CDR1 KGHSH, CDR2 LQKENI. The CDR3 is 14 amino acids.

The gene calls are TRBV6-5 and TRBJ2-7; D may match TRBD1 or TRBD2 (5 bases each). Trimming took 2 bases from V and 3 from J, leaving 14 bases between them. The length of the CDR3 is 15 residues. Germline loops: CDR1 MNHEY, CDR2 SVGAGI. CDR3 in DNA: TGTGCCAGCAGTTACCAGACCGGGACGGGCTACGAGCAGTACTTC. Translating gives CASSYQTGTGYEQYF.

The rearrangement uses TRBV7-6 and TRBJ2-3, with 7 positions matching TRBD2. With V trimmed by 0 bases and J by 6 bases, 6 bases remained unmatched. The V gene's germline CDR1 is SGHVS and CDR2 FNYEAQ. CDR3 length equals 15 residues. The CDR3 protein is CASSLALGEGDTQYF. For the CDR3, the DNA is TGTGCCAGCAGCTTAGCGTTAGGGGAGGGCGATACGCAGTATTTT.

This rearrangement joins TRBV4-3 to TRBJ1-3, with a tentative D call TRBD1 (5 bases). This CDR3 is 15 amino acids long. Trimming took 5 bases from V and 4 from J, leaving 15 bases between them. Germline V gene data show CDR1 as LGHNA and CDR2 as YSLEER. The CDR3 spells CASSSTEIPGNTIYF. CDR3 nucleotide sequence: TGCGCCAGCAGCTCGACAGAGATTCCCGGAAACACCATATATTTT.

This chain links TRBV11-2 with TRBJ2-7; 10 nucleotides agree with TRBD2. The V gene end was trimmed by 2 bases and the J gene end by 0 bases; junction bases not matched to a gene: 7. The CDR3 covers 17 residues. The germline V gene has CDR1 SGHAT and CDR2 FQNNGV. The CDR3 region has the DNA TGTGCCAGCAGCTTAATTCCTAGCGGGGGCCTCTCCTACGAGCAGTACTTC. Its translation is CASSLIPSGGLSYEQYF.

V and J are TRBV21-1 and TRBJ1-5. TRBV21-1 corresponds to a pseudogene. The CDR3 loop spans 16 amino acids. The CDR3 here is CASSCRMGGVNQPQHF. CDR3 bases: TGTGCCAGCAGCTGTCGTATGGGAGGCGTCAATCAGCCCCAGCATTTT.

With regard to this clone: The sample contains more than one DNA sequence encoding this CDR3. The CDR3 here is CASSVEAGGAYNEQFF. The CDR3 region has the DNA TGTGCCAGCAGCGTAGAGGCGGGAGGGGCCTACAATGAGCAGTTCTTC. V gene TRBV9 combines with J gene TRBJ2-1, with TRBD2 matching over 9 bases. Trimming cost V 0 bases and J 2 bases; bases outside gene matches: 3. CDR3 size: 16 residues. Germline CDR1 is SGDLS and CDR2 is YYNGEE.

V and J are TRBV7-3 and TRBJ1-6; 7 bases fit TRBD1. V dropped 2 bases and J dropped 5; count of bases not matched to a gene: 9. CDR1 is SGHTA, CDR2 FQGTGA, per germline. This CDR3 is built from 17 residues. CDR3 region: CASSLRGVDRNNSPLHF. CDR3 in DNA: TGTGCCAGCAGCTTACGAGGTGTGGACAGGAATAATTCACCCCTCCACTTT.

This clone was found once. The V call is TRBV27, the J call TRBJ1-2, with D unclear. There are 14 residues in the CDR3. Trimming removed 9 bases from V and 2 bases from J, with 16 bases in between. Germline CDR1 and CDR2: MNHEY and SMNVEV (reference sequence). CDR3 region: CASATTGRNYGYTF. CDR3 coding DNA: TGTGCCAGTGCTACCACGGGCCGAAACTATGGCTACACCTTC.

J is TRBJ1-1 and V is TRBV6-6, with D tentatively TRBD1 (5 bases). The V end was cut by 0 bases, the J end by 1 base, with 12 bases between. CDR1 and CDR2 (germline): MNHNY, SVGAGI (reference sequence). This CDR3 is built from 16 residues. The CDR3 nucleotides read TGTGCCAGCAGTTACTCGATTCGGGGACCGAACACTGAAGCTTTCTTT. As protein: CASSYSIRGPNTEAFF.

CDR3 amino acids: CASSTDSGGVSTDTQYF. The CDR3 region has the DNA TGTGCCAGCAGCACAGATAGCGGGGGGGTTAGCACAGATACGCAGTATTTT. The chain has TRBV9 and TRBJ2-3, with 11 bases identical to TRBD2. The CDR3 length is 17 residues. Looked up from germline, CDR1 is SGDLS and CDR2 is YYNGEE. The V gene end was trimmed by 4 bases and the J gene end by 0 bases; junction bases not matched to a gene: 7.

CDR3 nucleotide sequence: TGTGCCAGCAGCTTAGTCGTCGGGGTTGCTTTCTTT. Its protein product is CASSLVVGVAFF. This rearrangement joins TRBV7-2 to TRBJ1-1; no definite D call. Germline CDR1 SGHTA, CDR2 FQGNSA. The CDR3 runs 12 residues. Trimming shortened V by 1 base and J by 11 bases, and 11 bases separated the two germline ends.

V usage is TRBV2 and J usage is TRBJ2-7; the D is unclear. Germline loops: CDR1 SNHLY, CDR2 FYNNEI. The CDR3 runs to 17 residues. V was cut by 0 bases and J by 1 base, with 16 bases left in between. The CDR3 loop is CASSEALMSVTSYEQYF. As DNA, the CDR3 is TGTGCCAGCAGTGAAGCGCTTATGTCAGTTACTTCCTACGAGCAGTACTTC.

The rearrangement uses TRBV7-2 and TRBJ1-1; D is uncertain. V lost 10 bases and J 3 bases, leaving 15 bases between the germline ends. The CDR3 totals 13 residues. Germline values: CDR1 SGHTA, CDR2 FQGNSA. The DNA of the CDR3 is TGTGCCACCAAAACCCTAGGAGACACTGAAGCTTTCTTT. Translated, it gives CATKTLGDTEAFF. Complete variable domain (other parts from reference TRBV7-2 and TRBJ1-1): GAGVSQSPSNKVTEKGKDVELRCDPISGHTALYWYRQSLGQGLEFLIYFQGNSAPDKSGLPSDRFSAERTGGSVSTLTIQRTQQEDSAVYLCATKTLGDTEAFFGQGTRLTVV.

There are a few counts of this clone. The CDR3 loop is CAWSKDRGTYGYTF. The CDR3, as DNA: TGTGCCTGGAGCAAGGACAGGGGAACCTATGGCTACACCTTC. J is TRBJ1-2 and V is TRBV30; 9 nucleotides match TRBD1. This CDR3 contains 14 residues. Germline-derived CDR1 and CDR2 are GTSNPN and SVGIG (reference sequence). V trimming: 3 bases; J trimming: 4 bases; junction bases outside the gene matches: 6.

This chain connects TRBV5-6 to TRBJ1-2; 8 bases are shared with TRBD1. Germline V gene sequence: CDR1 SGHDT, CDR2 YYEEEE. The CDR3 has 15 amino acids. The ends lost 2 bases at V and 4 bases at J; junction bases unmatched: 7. For the CDR3, the DNA is TGTGCCAGCAGCTTTGTGACAGGGGAGATCTATGGCTACACCTTC. Translating it yields CASSFVTGEIYGYTF.

The CDR3, as DNA: TGTGCCACCAGCATAGTCCCGGGAGCGGGCGATGAGCAGTTCTTC. Its translation: CATSIVPGAGDEQFF. V and J are TRBV15 and TRBJ2-1, with D maybe TRBD2 (6 bases). This CDR3 spans 15 amino acids. Trimming cost V 4 bases and J 8 bases, with 18 bases left between them. Germline lookup yields CDR1 LNHNV and CDR2 YYDKDF (reference sequence).

This clone was picked up a small number of times. The sample has other DNA sequences that encode this CDR3 too. The genes are TRBV14 and TRBJ2-1, with D possibly being TRBD2 (5 bases). This CDR3 has 13 residues. Germline V gene data show CDR1 as SGHDN and CDR2 as FVKESK. V was cut by 1 base and J by 6 bases, with 7 bases left in between. The CDR3 DNA reads as TGTGCCAGCAGCCAAGGGAGGCGCAATGAGCAGTTCTTC. Translated, it gives CASSQGRRNEQFF.

With regard to this clone: Other DNA sequences in this sample translate to the same CDR3. The V and J genes are TRBV5-1 and TRBJ1-1; perhaps TRBD1 as D (5 bases). The CDR3 covers 14 residues. Germline-derived CDR1 and CDR2 are SGHRS and YFSETQ. The ends were cut back, 3 bases at V and 1 base at J, with 10 bases in the middle. CDR3: CASSSSGTNTEAFF. The CDR3 DNA reads as TGCGCCAGCAGCTCCTCCGGGACGAACACTGAAGCTTTCTTT.

V is TRBV9 and J is TRBJ2-7; TRBD1 matches 8 bases. J lost 6 bases, V lost 3 bases, and 5 bases had no gene match. CDR1 SGDLS and CDR2 YYNGEE come from the germline V gene. The length of the CDR3 is 13 residues. The CDR3 here is CASSAVQGAEQYF. In DNA form, the CDR3 reads TGTGCCAGCAGCGCTGTGCAGGGGGCCGAGCAGTACTTC. Looking up the rest from reference TRBV9 and TRBJ2-7 gives the full variable domain: DSGVTQTPKHLITATGQRVTLRCSPRSGDLSVYWYQQSLDQGLQFLIQYYNGEERAKGNILERFSAQQFPDLHSELNLSSLELGDSALYFCASSAVQGAEQYFGPGTRLTVT.

The V and J genes are TRBV10-3 and TRBJ2-7, with D unclear. Looked up from germline, CDR1 is ENHRY and CDR2 is SYGVKD. The V and J ends lost 7 bases and 1 base respectively, with 11 bases between them. The CDR3 loop spans 13 amino acids. The CDR3 loop reads CAITPDGSYEQYF. CDR3 DNA: TGTGCCATCACTCCTGACGGGTCCTACGAGCAGTACTTC.

V and J are TRBV29-1 and TRBJ2-2; D might be TRBD2 (7 bases). Germline lookup yields CDR1 SQVTM and CDR2 ANQGSEA. The CDR3 has 15 amino acids. Trimming took off 5 bases at V and 4 bases at J, with 17 bases between the two ends. The CDR3 DNA is TGCAGCGTTAATCTTCGGGGGGCGACCACCGGGGAGCTGTTTTTT. Its protein product is CSVNLRGATTGELFF.